The clone carrying this T cell receptor (beta chain) was detected many times. The germline V gene has CDR1 MNHEY and CDR2 SMNVEV (reference sequence). The CDR3 is 13 residues long. The V end lost 5 bases, the J end lost 3 bases, and 11 bases lay between the germline ends. The data belong to a study of human T cells and chemical hapten exposure. Whole-study context: Alopecia areata, totalis and universalis patients, mostly female, were included.

Time point specified: patch test 3, about 24 weeks after DPC sensitization. Treatment in this sample: therapeutic diphenylcyclopropenone sensitization with weekly scalp DPC. Unfractionated whole blood was the source from which total RNA was extracted. Individual cDNA molecules had unique molecular identifiers attached to them by the library. Using its own MiXCR run on the RACE reads, TCRdb lists one record per CDR3 protein. The sample lists over 30,000 distinct CDR3 sequences, roughly 9.5% occurring once. Specimen: whole blood, collected in connection with sensitization to the hapten diphenylcyclopropenone (DPC). V is TRBV27 and J is TRBJ2-7; D is possibly TRBD2 (6 bases). This TCR derives from a man aged 45-60 years with alopecia areata. Some clones in this sample may be carry-over from other donors' samples. The CDR3 DNA is TGTGCCAGCAGTCTAGGAGGGGTCTACGAGCAGTACTTC. It yields the protein CASSLGGVYEQYF.